This passage covers 18 T cell receptor beta chains from one sample sequenced in a study of blood T cell repertoires in COVID-19. Profiling relied on immunoSEQ multiplex PCR, and the TCRdb table lists in-frame clones only, not all of them. The data show 150,000 to 250,000 clones, with 65% to 85% seen just once and 6% to 8% held by the top ten. Sequencing used PBMCs or T cells enriched from blood (not recorded which). The receptors stem from a middle-aged man who had recovered from COVID-19.

This clone came up a few times. The chain recombines TRBV6-1 with TRBJ1-1, with 7 nucleotides matching TRBD1. Germline trimming cut 2 bases from V and 6 bases from J; bases unmatched to any gene: 3. This CDR3 spans 13 amino acids. CDR1 is MNHNS and CDR2 is SASEGT in the germline V gene. This CDR3 reads CASSETGVAEAFF. For the CDR3, the DNA is TGTGCCAGCAGTGAAACAGGGGTAGCTGAAGCTTTCTTT.

The chain has TRBV20-1 and TRBJ1-4; 7 bases fit TRBD1. This CDR3 has 17 residues. The germline gives CDR1 DFQATT, CDR2 SNEGSKA (reference sequence). The ends lost 3 bases at V and 4 bases at J; junction bases unmatched: 14. The CDR3 protein is CSASSDRAVRGNEKLFF. CDR3 in DNA: TGCAGTGCTAGTAGTGACAGGGCCGTGAGGGGTAATGAAAAACTGTTTTTT.

A single count supports this clone. This chain joins TRBV30 and TRBJ2-1, with 9 bases matching TRBD1. Per germline, CDR1 GTSNPN and CDR2 SVGIG (reference sequence). This CDR3 region has 17 residues. The trim removed 1 base at V and 8 bases at J, leaving 15 bases unmatched. The CDR3 sequence is CAWSGIDSGTGSDEQFF. CDR3 nucleotide sequence: TGTGCCTGGAGTGGCATAGACTCCGGGACAGGGTCAGATGAGCAGTTCTTC.

This chain links TRBV4-1 with TRBJ2-3; 7 bases align to TRBD2. Unmatched junction bases numbered 6, after V lost 1 base and J lost 5 bases. In germline, CDR1 is MGHRA, CDR2 YSYEKL. The CDR3 covers 15 residues. CDR3 sequence: CASSQGPGEGDTQYF. As DNA, the CDR3 is TGCGCCAGCAGCCAAGGCCCCGGGGAGGGAGATACGCAGTATTTT.

The chain recombines TRBV19 with TRBJ2-6; D is possibly TRBD2 (5 bases). The CDR3 extends over 18 amino acids. CDR1 and CDR2 from the germline V gene are LNHDA and SQIVND (reference sequence). Trimming removed 5 bases from V and 1 base from J, with 18 bases in between. CDR3 region: CASSATGILGSGANVLTF. The CDR3 DNA reads as TGTGCCAGTAGTGCTACCGGGATCCTAGGGTCTGGGGCCAACGTCCTGACTTTC. The entire variable domain, with the rest obtained from reference TRBV19 and TRBJ2-6, is as follows: DGGITQSPKYLFRKEGQNVTLSCEQNLNHDAMYWYRQDPGQGLRLIYYSQIVNDFQKGDIAEGYSVSREKKESFPLTVTSAQKNPTAFYLCASSATGILGSGANVLTFGAGSRLTVL.

V gene TRBV2 combines with J gene TRBJ1-2; tentative D call: TRBD1 (6 bases). The V and J ends lost 6 bases and 4 bases respectively, with 21 bases between them. The CDR3 consists of 16 residues. Germline V gene data show CDR1 as SNHLY and CDR2 as FYNNEI. CDR3 amino acids: CASRDRTQDSSYGYTF. Written as DNA, the CDR3 is TGTGCCAGCAGGGACCGGACTCAGGACAGCTCCTATGGCTACACCTTC.

The J gene is TRBJ1-6, the V gene TRBV27, with D hard to call. The germline V gene encodes CDR1 MNHEY and CDR2 SMNVEV (reference sequence). The CDR3 runs 16 residues. V dropped 5 bases and J dropped 6 bases, with 17 bases sitting between them. The CDR3 bases are TGTGCCAGCAGTCTCATAAGAGGAAATAGTAATTCACCCCTCCACTTT. Residues: CASSLIRGNSNSPLHF.

The chain recombines TRBV18 with TRBJ1-5, with 10 bases aligning to TRBD1. The CDR3 is 17 residues long. V gave up 5 bases and J gave up 2 bases; unmatched junction bases: 9. The germline V gene has CDR1 KGHSH and CDR2 LQKENI. The CDR3 spells CASSRTGGDVGNQPQHF. CDR3 DNA sequence: TGTGCCAGCTCAAGGACAGGGGGGGACGTAGGCAATCAGCCCCAGCATTTT.

This chain joins TRBV4-2 and TRBJ1-3; TRBD1 matches at 8 bases. CDR1 and CDR2 (germline): LGHNA, YNFKEQ. The CDR3 totals 15 residues. The V gene end was trimmed by 6 bases and the J gene end by 3 bases; junction bases not matched to a gene: 7. CDR3 sequence reads: CASRSTGGGGNTIYF. The CDR3, as DNA: TGTGCCAGCAGATCTACAGGGGGAGGTGGAAACACCATATATTTT.

This sequence joins TRBV9 and TRBJ1-1, with 7 positions matching TRBD1. CDR1 SGDLS and CDR2 YYNGEE come from the germline V gene. The CDR3 is 14 residues long. V lost 3 bases, J lost 0 bases, and 2 bases stayed unmatched. CDR3 DNA: TGTGCCAGCAGCGCCGGGACAGTGAACACTGAAGCTTTCTTT. Protein sequence: CASSAGTVNTEAFF.

V gene TRBV10-3 combines with J gene TRBJ2-1; tentative D call: TRBD1 (6 bases). Per the germline V gene, CDR1 is ENHRY and CDR2 is SYGVKD. The CDR3 extends over 15 amino acids. The V end lost 7 bases, the J end lost 2 bases, and 15 bases lay between the germline ends. The CDR3 sequence: CAIINRVETYNEQFF. Written as DNA, the CDR3 is TGTGCCATCATCAACAGGGTGGAAACCTACAATGAGCAGTTCTTC.

The chain employs TRBV7-9 and TRBJ2-2; TRBD2 matches 9 bases. This CDR3 comprises 15 residues. Germline V lookup: CDR1 SEHNR, CDR2 FQNEAQ (reference sequence). J lost 6 bases, V lost 5 bases, and 7 bases had no gene match. The CDR3, as DNA: TGTGCCAGCAGCCCCATAGGACTAGCGCCCGGGGAGCTGTTTTTT. As protein: CASSPIGLAPGELFF.

This CDR3 reads CASRSSQYEQYF. The CDR3 region has the DNA TGTGCCAGCAGGAGTAGTCAATACGAGCAGTACTTC. This chain joins TRBV28 and TRBJ2-7; D remains unclear. This CDR3 is 12 amino acids long. V was cut by 6 bases and J by 4 bases, with 10 bases left in between. Germline loops: CDR1 MDHEN, CDR2 SYDVKM.

CDR3 coding DNA: TGTGCCAGCAAGCGGGACCTAAATCAGCCCCAGCATTTT. This translates into CASKRDLNQPQHF. The rearrangement uses TRBV6-5 and TRBJ1-5, with TRBD1 as a possible D gene (5 bases). Germline V gene data show CDR1 as MNHEY and CDR2 as SVGAGI. CDR3 length: 13 residues. The V and J ends lost 7 bases and 4 bases respectively, with 11 bases between them.

The chain is built from TRBV29-1 and TRBJ1-2; D not certain. Germline assignment: CDR1 SQVTM and CDR2 ANQGSEA. The CDR3 length is 13 residues. The CDR3 DNA is TGCAGTGCCTCGGGATCCGATTTCTATGGCTACACCTTC. Translation gives CSASGSDFYGYTF.

The chain employs TRBV12-3 or TRBV12-4 and TRBJ1-1; possibly TRBD1 for D (5 bases). Trimming took off 3 bases at V and 5 bases at J, with 7 bases between the two ends. The CDR3 covers 12 residues. The DNA of the CDR3 is TGTGCCAGCAGTTTCGGGACTACTGAAGCTTTCTTT. Translation: CASSFGTTEAFF.

The chain uses TRBV29-1 and TRBJ1-4, with 9 bases matching TRBD1. V was clipped by 6 bases and J by 6 bases; unmatched bases: 8. The CDR3 contains 14 residues. CDR1 and CDR2 from the germline V gene are SQVTM and ANQGSEA. This chain's CDR3 is CSVIRTGVYEKLFF. The CDR3 coding sequence is TGCAGCGTCATCAGGACAGGGGTATATGAAAAACTGTTTTTT.

The chain uses TRBV27 and TRBJ1-2, with D perhaps TRBD1 (5 bases). Trimming took 2 bases from V and 2 from J, leaving 9 bases between them. This CDR3 contains 14 residues. Germline V CDR1 and CDR2: MNHEY, SMNVEV (reference sequence). CDR3 nucleotides: TGTGCCAGCAGTTTAGGAGGGGCCAACTATGGCTACACCTTC. It yields the protein CASSLGGANYGYTF.